The TCR beta chain under discussion was sequenced for a study of CD8+CD57+ T cells in acquired aplastic anemia. Study overall: Sorted CD4+ and CD8+ cells yielded roughly 3.4 ug of DNA on average. Where healthy donors were concerned, CD4+ cells averaged approximately 10 million reads.

Notes on the study in general: In CD8+ cells, Simpson's diversity showed no significant difference between patients and controls. Approximately 30 was the count of CD8+ CDR3 sequences that patients shared with controls.

Genomic DNA provided the template from which TCR beta VDJ and CDR3 profiles were obtained. MiXCR was run by TCRdb on the reads, yielding one entry per CDR3 protein. Of about 420,000 distinct CDR3 sequences listed, roughly 68% are singletons. As to this clonotype: The antigen is undetermined. Since no conserved phenylalanine or tryptophan closes the CDR3, a read error is the likely cause. It is unclear where the CDR3 begins or ends on the DNA, so no DNA is shown, and the CDR3 is as TCRdb lists it.

The sample taken for sequencing was sorted CD4+, CD8+, or CD8+CD57+ T cells (not recorded which) from PBMCs. This clonotype was obtained from a human donor in good health, serving as a control.

The CDR3: CASSLGSGMNTVTLLVHC. This rearrangement joins TRBV7-9 to TRBJ1-6. Germline CDR1 reads SEHNR; CDR2 reads FQNEAQ (reference sequence). The CDR3 spans 18 amino acids, including both terminal residues.